What follows are 27 T cell receptor beta chains derived from one specimen sequenced in a study of T cells in localized non-small cell lung cancer. The method was immunoSEQ multiplex PCR; TCRdb's version includes in-frame clones alone and lacks a portion of them. Among under 70,000 clones listed, more than 80% were seen once. The sample in question was peripheral blood, obtained before any cancer treatment. These receptor sequences come from a woman aged 35 to 75 with stage I lung adenocarcinoma.

The chain carries TRBV19 and TRBJ1-2; weak D call: TRBD1 (6 bases). Trimming cost V 3 bases and J 4 bases, with 18 bases left between them. Looked up from germline, CDR1 is LNHDA and CDR2 is SQIVND (reference sequence). CDR3 length equals 16 residues. CDR3 coding DNA: TGTGCCAGTAGTATCTCTTTCAGGGGCGAGGTCTATGGCTACACCTTC. The encoded protein is CASSISFRGEVYGYTF.

The chain has TRBV25-1 and TRBJ2-5; possibly TRBD2 for D (6 bases). In germline, CDR1 is MGHDK, CDR2 SYGVNS. This CDR3 comprises 16 residues. The ends were cut back, 2 bases at V and 2 bases at J, with 15 bases in the middle. CDR3 protein: CASSERTGGPQETQYF. The CDR3 DNA reads as TGTGCCAGCAGTGAAAGAACAGGAGGGCCGCAAGAGACCCAGTACTTC. Complete variable domain (other parts from reference TRBV25-1 and TRBJ2-5): EADIYQTPRYLVIGTGKKITLECSQTMGHDKMYWYQQDPGMELHLIHYSYGVNSTEKGDLSSESTVSRIRTEHFPLTLESARPSHTSQYLCASSERTGGPQETQYFGPGTRLLVL.

This clone was seen once. This chain joins TRBV7-9 and TRBJ1-2, with 8 bases aligning to TRBD1. The CDR3 covers 13 residues. Looked up from germline, CDR1 is SEHNR and CDR2 is FQNEAQ (reference sequence). The V segment lost 2 bases and the J segment 5 bases; nucleotides outside the gene matches: 1. The CDR3 DNA follows: TGTGCCAGCAGCTTACAGGGGGCGTATGGCTACACCTTC. Translating it yields CASSLQGAYGYTF. The entire variable domain, with the rest obtained from reference TRBV7-9 and TRBJ1-2, is as follows: DTGVSQNPRHKITKRGQNVTFRCDPISEHNRLYWYRQTLGQGPEFLTYFQNEAQLEKSRLLSDRFSAERPKGSFSTLEIQRTEQGDSAMYLCASSLQGAYGYTFGSGTRLTVV.

This clone has a count of ten or more. The V call is TRBV6-9, the J call TRBJ2-5; D is ambiguous. From germline, CDR1 is MNHGY and CDR2 SVAAGI. This CDR3 has 15 residues. The V and J ends lost 3 bases and 0 bases respectively, with 11 bases between them. CDR3 coding DNA: TGTGCCAGCAGTTACAGCAGCACCTACCAAGAGACCCAGTACTTC. Its protein product is CASSYSSTYQETQYF.

This clone has only a few counts. Here the CDR3 DNA reads TGTGCCAGCAGCCGACTAGCGGGGCCCACAGATACGCAGTATTTT. It is translated as CASSRLAGPTDTQYF. The chain carries TRBV7-8 and TRBJ2-3; TRBD2 agrees at 11 bases. The germline V gene encodes CDR1 SGHVS and CDR2 FQNEAQ. The CDR3 is 15 amino acids. Trimming at V came to 5 bases and at J to 2 bases, leaving 3 bases not matched to a gene.

V gene TRBV2 combines with J gene TRBJ2-1; 10 bases are a match to TRBD2. J lost 5 bases, V lost 7 bases, and 5 bases had no gene match. From germline, CDR1 is SNHLY and CDR2 FYNNEI. This CDR3 contains 14 residues. Written as DNA, the CDR3 is TGTGCCAGCAAGAAGCGGGGGGGCAACAATGAGCAGTTCTTC. It yields the protein CASKKRGGNNEQFF.

The CDR3 DNA is TGTGCCAGCAGTAGTATCCGGACAGCTACCTACAATGAGCAGTTCTTC. It codes for CASSSIRTATYNEQFF. The chain recombines TRBV9 with TRBJ2-1, with D perhaps matching TRBD1 (6 bases). The germline gives CDR1 SGDLS, CDR2 YYNGEE. V lost 5 bases and J lost 2, with 17 bases in between. The CDR3 has 16 residues.

With regard to this clone: This sample also contains other DNA sequences that code for the same CDR3. DNA for the CDR3: TGCAGTGCCCGAGGGGACACTGAAGCTTTCTTT. The encoded protein is CSARGDTEAFF. V is TRBV20-1 and J is TRBJ1-1; the D gene is possibly TRBD1 (5 bases). Germline loops: CDR1 DFQATT, CDR2 SNEGSKA (reference sequence). With 6 bases removed from V and 3 bases from J, the gap between germline ends came to 8 bases. This CDR3 comprises 11 residues.

The J gene is TRBJ2-3, the V gene TRBV7-9, with D possibly being TRBD2 (5 bases). Germline values: CDR1 SEHNR, CDR2 FQNEAQ (reference sequence). The V end was cut by 4 bases, the J end by 0 bases, with 11 bases between. CDR3 length: 15 residues. CDR3 sequence: CASSSPGSSTDTQYF. Here the CDR3 DNA reads TGTGCCAGCAGCTCACCGGGGTCTAGCACAGATACGCAGTATTTT.

This clone was seen a single time. V and J are TRBV5-1 and TRBJ2-1; 9 nucleotides agree with TRBD2. After removal of 1 base from V and 8 bases from J, the junction contained 7 bases not matched to a gene. CDR3 length equals 15 residues. The germline V gene has CDR1 SGHRS and CDR2 YFSETQ. The CDR3 DNA reads TGCGCCAGCAGCTTGAGCGGGGGGTCCCGCTATGAGCAGTTCTTC. This translates into CASSLSGGSRYEQFF. The full variable domain, in which reference TRBV5-1 and TRBJ2-1 provide the parts outside the CDR3, is KAGVTQTPRYLIKTRGQQVTLSCSPISGHRSVSWYQQTPGQGLQFLFEYFSETQRNKGNFPGRFSGRQFSNSRSEMNVSTLELGDSALYLCASSLSGGSRYEQFFGPGTRLTVL.

The table lists this clone with a count of one. The chain couples TRBV19 to TRBJ2-1; 7 bases agree with TRBD1. V trimming: 1 base; J trimming: 0 bases; junction bases outside the gene matches: 3. The CDR3 is made up of 16 amino acids. The germline CDR1 and CDR2 sequences are LNHDA and SQIVND (reference sequence). DNA of the CDR3: TGTGCCAGTAGTATAGGGGACAGTAGCTCCTACAATGAGCAGTTCTTC. Residues: CASSIGDSSSYNEQFF. Using reference TRBV19 and TRBJ2-1 for the parts outside the CDR3, the full variable domain is DGGITQSPKYLFRKEGQNVTLSCEQNLNHDAMYWYRQDPGQGLRLIYYSQIVNDFQKGDIAEGYSVSREKKESFPLTVTSAQKNPTAFYLCASSIGDSSSYNEQFFGPGTRLTVL.

This clone was observed a single time. The rearrangement links TRBV7-9 to TRBJ1-2; weak D call: TRBD1 (6 bases). Germline CDR1 is SEHNR and CDR2 is FQNEAQ (reference sequence). The CDR3 is 13 amino acids. The germline V and J ends were trimmed by 0 bases and 4 bases, with 6 bases remaining between them. The CDR3 here is CASSLAGGYGYTF. For the CDR3, the DNA is TGTGCCAGCAGCTTAGCAGGGGGCTATGGCTACACCTTC.

J is TRBJ1-3 and V is TRBV7-9, with a possible D match to TRBD1 (5 bases). Germline CDR1 SEHNR, CDR2 FQNEAQ (reference sequence). CDR3 length: 14 residues. V was pared by 7 bases and J by 8 bases, with 18 bases between. The CDR3 region has the DNA TGTGCCAGCATCATCGGGACGCTCGAAGACACCATATATTTT. Encoded protein: CASIIGTLEDTIYF.

In this sample, this clone turned up once. The gene calls are TRBV7-2 and TRBJ1-5; D uncertain. Per the germline V gene, CDR1 is SGHTA and CDR2 is FQGNSA. Trimming shortened V by 2 bases and J by 2 bases, and 4 bases separated the two germline ends. The CDR3 sequence is 13 residues long. CDR3 in amino acids: CASSLYGNQPQHF. The CDR3 DNA sequence: TGTGCCAGCAGCTTATATGGCAATCAGCCCCAGCATTTT.

This clone was observed a few times. The V call is TRBV18, the J call TRBJ2-3; 8 bases line up with TRBD2. The germline V gene encodes CDR1 KGHSH and CDR2 LQKENI. V lost 2 bases, J lost 4 bases, and 14 bases stayed unmatched. This CDR3 is 18 amino acids long. CDR3 residues: CASSPTASGAGASDTQYF. The CDR3, as DNA: TGTGCCAGCTCACCAACTGCCTCTGGAGCGGGGGCCTCAGATACGCAGTATTTT.

The chain uses TRBV6-1 and TRBJ2-7, with D possibly matching TRBD1 (5 bases). There are 14 residues in the CDR3. In germline, CDR1 is MNHNS, CDR2 SASEGT. With 7 bases removed from V and 2 bases from J, the gap between germline ends came to 15 bases. As DNA, the CDR3 is TGTGCCAGCATGTCAGGGTTAGGAACCTACGAGCAGTACTTC. Protein: CASMSGLGTYEQYF.

This rearrangement joins TRBV28 to TRBJ2-6; D ambiguous. Germline CDR1 is MDHEN and CDR2 is SYDVKM. CDR3 size: 15 residues. V was trimmed by 2 bases and J by 0 bases, leaving 5 bases between them. The CDR3 loop reads CASSLTSSGANVLTF. CDR3 DNA sequence: TGTGCCAGCAGTTTAACCAGCTCTGGGGCCAACGTCCTGACTTTC.

The J gene is TRBJ2-7, the V gene TRBV5-5; no clear D. The CDR3 loop spans 14 amino acids. Trimming cost V 4 bases and J 1 base, with 12 bases left between them. Germline assignment: CDR1 SGHKS and CDR2 YYEKEE (reference sequence). CDR3 DNA: TGTGCCAGCAGCACGTACTGGGGATCCTACGAGCAGTACTTC. Its protein product is CASSTYWGSYEQYF.

The gene calls are TRBV6-6 and TRBJ2-2; D gene unclear. Per germline, CDR1 MNHNY and CDR2 SVGAGI (reference sequence). V was pared by 6 bases and J by 6 bases, with 11 bases between. The CDR3 has 13 amino acids. CDR3 sequence reads: CASSPLIPGELFF. CDR3 coding DNA: TGTGCCAGCAGCCCCCTGATACCCGGGGAGCTGTTTTTT.

This chain joins TRBV6-4 and TRBJ1-6; 7 nucleotides align to TRBD1. The CDR3 extends over 17 amino acids. V lost 0 bases to trimming and J lost 5 bases; unmatched junction nucleotides: 7. Germline CDR1 is MRHNA and CDR2 is SNTAGT. The CDR3 protein is CASSDSSQGGDNSPLHF. In DNA, the CDR3 is TGTGCCAGCAGTGACTCGAGTCAGGGGGGAGATAATTCACCCCTCCACTTT.

The V call is TRBV5-1, the J call TRBJ1-1, with 7 nucleotides matching TRBD1. This CDR3 is built from 12 residues. After removal of 6 bases from V and 3 bases from J, the junction contained 2 bases not matched to a gene. From germline, CDR1 is SGHRS and CDR2 YFSETQ. CDR3 residues: CASNTGDTEAFF. The CDR3 nucleotides read TGCGCCAGCAACACAGGGGACACTGAAGCTTTCTTT.

The CDR3 loop is CASSLVAGGSRNEQFF. The CDR3 DNA sequence: TGCGCCAGCAGCTTGGTGGCAGGGGGCTCCCGAAATGAGCAGTTCTTC. The chain has TRBV5-1 and TRBJ2-1; the match to TRBD1 covers 8 bases. CDR3 length equals 16 residues. V gave up 0 bases and J gave up 7 bases; unmatched junction bases: 9. Germline V gives CDR1 SGHRS, CDR2 YFSETQ.

V gene TRBV19 combines with J gene TRBJ1-1, with D unclear. The germline V gene encodes CDR1 LNHDA and CDR2 SQIVND (reference sequence). The CDR3 totals 11 residues. Deletions cut 6 bases from V and 7 bases from J, with 9 bases between. DNA for the CDR3: TGTGCCAGTAGAGCAGGCAGTGAAGCTTTCTTT. It translates to CASRAGSEAFF.

V usage is TRBV19 and J usage is TRBJ1-1, with a weak D call TRBD1 (6 bases). The CDR3 loop spans 12 amino acids. Germline loops: CDR1 LNHDA, CDR2 SQIVND (reference sequence). Between the trimmed V and J ends, which lost 6 bases and 8 bases, there was a span of 13 bases. The CDR3 DNA reads TGTGCCAGTAGCCGACTAGACAGGGAAGCTTTCTTT. Translating it yields CASSRLDREAFF.

The chain carries TRBV11-3 and TRBJ2-7; 8 nucleotides agree with TRBD1. In germline, CDR1 is SGHNT, CDR2 YENEEA. With 5 bases clipped from V and 4 bases from J, the junction kept 10 bases outside the gene matches. The CDR3 length is 15 residues. The CDR3 loop is CASSPHRTGRYEQYF. The CDR3 DNA follows: TGTGCCAGCAGCCCCCACCGGACAGGGAGATACGAGCAGTACTTC.

The chain is built from TRBV19 and TRBJ2-1; D is ambiguous. The CDR3 extends over 15 amino acids. Germline CDR1 reads LNHDA; CDR2 reads SQIVND (reference sequence). Trimming pared 5 bases from V and 3 bases from J, leaving 14 bases between. The CDR3 sequence: CASSDGFLYYNEQFF. The CDR3 DNA reads as TGTGCCAGTAGTGACGGGTTCCTTTACTACAATGAGCAGTTCTTC.

The chain employs TRBV15 and TRBJ2-5, with D hard to call. The CDR3 extends over 14 amino acids. Germline CDR1 LNHNV, CDR2 YYDKDF (reference sequence). V shed 4 bases and J shed 4 bases, with 13 bases lying between them. CDR3 bases: TGTGCCACCAGCATCCCTAATGTGGCAGAGACCCAGTACTTC. This codes for CATSIPNVAETQYF.